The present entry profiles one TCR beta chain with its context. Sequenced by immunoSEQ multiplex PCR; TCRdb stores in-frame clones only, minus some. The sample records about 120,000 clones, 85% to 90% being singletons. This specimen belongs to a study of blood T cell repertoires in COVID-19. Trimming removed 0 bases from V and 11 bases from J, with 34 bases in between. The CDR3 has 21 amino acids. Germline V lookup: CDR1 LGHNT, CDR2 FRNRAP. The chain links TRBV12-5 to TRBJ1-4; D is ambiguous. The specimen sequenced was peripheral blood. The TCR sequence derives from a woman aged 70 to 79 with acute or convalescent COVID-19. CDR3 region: CASGLVRGMLGYRVQEEKLFF. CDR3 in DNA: TGTGCTAGTGGTTTGGTACGGGGTATGTTGGGCTACAGAGTTCAAGAAGAGAAACTGTTTTTT.